This T cell receptor beta chain originates from a study of blood T cell repertoires in COVID-19. Study as a whole: Italy, Spain and the United States were the sources of the convalescent and acute COVID-19 samples. T cells, B-cell-depleted T cells, or PBMCs supplied cDNA or gDNA.

The authors' processing: By means of reference gene primer amplification, nucleated cell counts were estimated. Assay: immunoSEQ multiplex PCR; the TCRdb copy retains only in-frame clones and omits some. The DNA gave D and trimming, while V, J and clone size come from that table. The table records 250,000 to 300,000 clones, approximately 87% of them present only once. The sample consisted of peripheral blood. The receptor was derived from a man aged 60 to 69 who had recovered from COVID-19.

The chain's CDR3 is CASSTRGGREQFF. In nucleotides, the CDR3 is TGTGCCAGCAGTACGCGGGGGGGCCGGGAGCAGTTCTTC. The V and J genes are TRBV12-3 or TRBV12-4 and TRBJ2-1, with 9 nucleotides matching TRBD2. Unmatched junction bases numbered 6, after V lost 5 bases and J lost 10 bases. The CDR3 spans 13 residues.